This record concerns one T cell receptor (beta chain) sequence. Its cognate antigen has yet to be identified. Per-base quality was not reported, and no clone a single base away is much larger than it. Donors were a few dozen systemically healthy Caucasian individuals from Russia aged roughly 6 to 95 years. Each donor gave around 9.8 milliliters of peripheral blood, collected into EDTA-treated Vacutainer tubes. Ficoll-Paque density-gradient centrifugation was used to isolate PBMCs, with at least 6.5 million per sample. Total RNA, at least 6 micrograms per sample, was extracted from PBMCs with Trizol reagent. The percentages of naive CD45RAhigh/CD27high T cells were determined by flow cytometry on a PBMC aliquot from every donor. The method was 5' RACE. The instrument was an Illumina HiSeq 2500. A second PCR of about 6 to 12 cycles was run with a J-beta primer mix and a sample-barcoded 5' primer. A unique molecular identifier was introduced onto each TCR beta cDNA molecule by a template-switch 5' adaptor carrying 12 random nucleotides. Each sample yielded at least 3 million CDR3-containing paired-end reads. First-strand cDNA was synthesized from all RNA with the Mint cDNA synthesis kit, primed by a TRBC-specific oligonucleotide. After uracil-DNA glycosylase treatment, a first 18-cycle PCR used universal primers M1SS and BC2_uni_R on all cDNA. For the original study's pipeline: For normalization, 1 million high-quality reads were randomly selected from each sample, with every read carrying a distinct molecular identifier. Reads sharing molecular identifiers were discarded rather than binned into consensus sequences. MiTCR, with a Q25 quality threshold and the strictest error-elimination algorithm, was used for CDR3 identification, clonotype clustering and error correction. Lower-bound total TCR beta diversity was estimated with a nonparametric unseen species model using Euler transformation. Using fastp at Q25 and MiXCR, TCRdb reprocessed the public reads and kept productive beta chains. Records with the same CDR3 protein are collapsed into one entry carrying the most frequent genes and DNA. The V and J calls come from TCRdb's annotation, not from the publication. In all, the sample holds roughly 680,000 distinct CDR3 sequences, and 40% to 65% of those were seen once. The leading ten clones occupy 13% of the sample.

The data are from a study of blood T cells in healthy people across ages (dated by TCRdb to between 2014 and 2017). In terms of the full investigation: Template switching captured roughly one uniquely barcoded TCR beta cDNA molecule per two T cells in model experiments. Using deep sequencing normalized with unique cDNA molecular identifiers, the study measured how TCR beta repertoire diversity changes with age. The donors were divided into four age groups: young (average about 15 years), middle-aged (roughly 42), aged (about 61) and long-lived (around 80). Donors of different ages were randomly distributed across sequencing lanes to avoid experimental bias. Using the same blood draw, the study looked at two additional independent replicas of 1 million unique cDNA reads for two donors, one aged 18 to 29 and the other aged 80 or older. The research as a whole found: As age increased, observed TCR beta diversity per million T cells dropped in a roughly linear way, and a significant reduction was already evident by age 40. Estimates of total diversity from one million sequenced T cells were regarded as lower bounds and underestimates. There was a strong correlation between observed TCR beta diversity and the percentage of naive T cells measured by flow cytometry. Because donor CMV infection status was unknown, age-related changes in expanded clonotypes were potentially confounded. The long-lived group showed more naive CD4+ T cells, fewer expanded clones and increased TCR diversity than the aged group, suggesting age selection. Because profiling used bulk unsorted PBMCs, naive and antigen-experienced compartments could not be compared conclusively.

Its CDR3 holds 12 amino acids, cysteine through phenylalanine. The kept DNA is CDR3 alone, 36 bases in frame from the first base. Reading the germline V gene gives CDR1 SQVTM and CDR2 ANQGSEA. The germline V and J ends show losses of 3 bases and 12 bases respectively, and no gene match explains 4 bases of the junction. The V and J segments used are TRBV29-1 and TRBJ2-1, with 11 middle bases fitting TRBD2. The sequence was collected from a woman older than 75 in good health. The sample taken for sequencing was blood. The CDR3 in this case is CSVELAGGGQFF. The DNA sequence reads TGCAGCGTTGAGTTAGCGGGAGGGGGGCAGTTCTTC.